This T cell receptor (beta chain) originates from a study of T cell responses to AZD1222 COVID-19 vaccine. About the research overall: Second doses that came at about 4 or about 12 weeks were put together. Study conclusions and caveats: Among spike-specific TCRs, nearly half reportedly target unmutated variant regions. The donor cohort was predominantly white British with a female majority, and clonal diversity may have been underestimated. Spike-specific TCR repertoires showed rising breadth and depth after two AZD1222 doses.

Libraries were prepared by immunoSEQ multiplex PCR; TCRdb keeps only in-frame clonotypes and omits some of them. The sample carries around 110,000 clones, roughly 93% recorded once. Comment on this clone: What it binds is not known.

V shed 5 bases, J shed 1 base, and the junction held 7 bases outside the gene matches. In germline, CDR1 is MNHEY, CDR2 SVGEGT. This CDR3 is 16 amino acids long. The chain uses TRBV6-2 or TRBV6-3 and TRBJ1-5; 8 bases are a match to TRBD1. Source: peripheral blood, taken on day 0 of AZD1222 vaccination. This TCR derives from an adult in good health. The CDR3 DNA reads TGTGCCAGCAGTCTGCCGGGACAGGCGAGCAATCAGCCCCAGCATTTT. It specifies CASSLPGQASNQPQHF.